This T cell receptor (beta chain) was obtained from a study of blood T cell repertoires in COVID-19. This clone was observed once. Authors' analysis steps: Reference gene primer amplification gave estimated nucleated cell counts. Clones were sequenced by immunoSEQ multiplex PCR, and TCRdb holds only the in-frame ones, with some missing. V and J calls and clone size are as listed in that table; D and trimming were resolved from the DNA. The table has some 130,000 clones, roughly 84% seen once; the top ten hold 44%. The junction had 12 bases not matched to a gene; V was cut back by 6 bases and J by 7 bases. Germline V gene lookup returns CDR1 MNHEY and CDR2 SVGAGI. This CDR3 contains 15 residues.

This receptor was obtained from a human donor in a cohort sampled during active COVID-19. V usage is TRBV6-5 and J usage is TRBJ2-1; 7 bases match TRBD2. Sequencing was performed on peripheral blood. This chain's CDR3 is CASRNVAGVRNEQFF. CDR3 in DNA: TGTGCCAGCAGAAACGTGGCGGGGGTGAGGAATGAGCAGTTCTTC.